This TCR beta chain was profiled in a study of long-term antiretroviral therapy in people with HIV. Assay version v3.0 of immunoSEQ was used, and it was run at survey level. Assay: immunoSEQ multiplex PCR; the TCRdb copy retains only in-frame clones and omits some. This table has about 30,000 clones, more than 80% appearing once. The CDR3 runs to 17 residues. Per the germline V gene, CDR1 is SGHVS and CDR2 is FQNEAQ. Deletions cut 2 bases from V and 0 bases from J, with 14 bases between. The chain carries TRBV7-8 and TRBJ1-5; a weak D match, TRBD1 (5 bases). The source material was unsorted PBMCs, sampled 0.3 years after starting antiretroviral therapy. The clonotype originates from a man aged 35-49 years with HIV. The CDR3 coding sequence is TGTGCCAGCAGCTTACTCGGGCGGGACCATAGCAATCAGCCCCAGCATTTT. Residues: CASSLLGRDHSNQPQHF. Full variable domain (remainder filled in from reference TRBV7-8 and TRBJ1-5): GAGVSQSPRYKVAKRGQDVALRCDPISGHVSLFWYQQALGQGPEFLTYFQNEAQLDKSGLPSDRFFAERPEGSVSTLKIQRTQQEDSAVYLCASSLLGRDHSNQPQHFGDGTRLSIL.